This section outlines one T cell receptor beta chain sequence together with its context. The data belong to a study of human T cells and chemical hapten exposure. The overall study: Each week of the approximately 25-week study, patients had diphenylcyclopropenone applied to the scalp.

CDR3 length: 12 amino acids. Germline loops: CDR1 WSHSY, CDR2 SAAADI. V gave up 3 bases and J gave up 5 bases, with 5 bases separating them. MiXCR, applied by TCRdb to the RACE reads, yields one record per CDR3 protein. The data show some 200,000 distinct CDR3 sequences, with around 24% seen just once and roughly 6.7% held by the top ten. Noted time point: patch test 1, 2 weeks after DPC sensitization. Indicated treatment: therapeutic diphenylcyclopropenone sensitization with weekly scalp DPC. Unfractionated whole blood yielded total RNA. The chain has TRBV10-2 and TRBJ1-5; D unclear. The sequence was collected from a woman between 45 and 60 years old with alopecia areata. Some clones in this sample may be carry-over from other donors' samples. Sequencing used whole blood, obtained in connection with sensitization to the hapten diphenylcyclopropenone (DPC). CDR3 sequence (DNA): TGCGCCAGCAGTGACAGCCATCAGCCCCAGCATTTT. Its translation: CASSDSHQPQHF.